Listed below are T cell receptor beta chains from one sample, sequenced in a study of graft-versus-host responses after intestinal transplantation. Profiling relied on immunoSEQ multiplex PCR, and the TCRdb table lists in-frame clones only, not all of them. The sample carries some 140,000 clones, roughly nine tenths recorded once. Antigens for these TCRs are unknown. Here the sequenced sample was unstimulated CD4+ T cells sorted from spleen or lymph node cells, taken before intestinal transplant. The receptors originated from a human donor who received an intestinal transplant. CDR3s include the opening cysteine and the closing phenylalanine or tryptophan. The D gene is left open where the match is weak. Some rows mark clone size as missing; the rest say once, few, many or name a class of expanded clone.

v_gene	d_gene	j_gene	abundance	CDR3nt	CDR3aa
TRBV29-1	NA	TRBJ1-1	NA	TGCAGCGTTGAAGGGCAACTACAAAAAGAAGCTTTCTTT	CSVEGQLQKEAFF
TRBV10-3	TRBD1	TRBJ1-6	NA	TGTGCCATCAGAGGGACAGGAGATTCACCCCTCCACTTT	CAIRGTGDSPLHF
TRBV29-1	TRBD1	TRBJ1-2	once	TGCAGCGTCTGGGTCAACTACAGGGGCCGCTATGGCTACACCTTC	CSVWVNYRGRYGYTF
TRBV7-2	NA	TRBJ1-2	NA	TGTGCCAGCAGCTTAGAGGGACTTCCTAACTATGGCTACACCTTC	CASSLEGLPNYGYTF
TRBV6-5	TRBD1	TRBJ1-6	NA	TGTGCCAGCAGGTCGGGACAGGCGGATTCACCCCTCCACTTT	CASRSGQADSPLHF
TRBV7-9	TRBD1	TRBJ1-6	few	TGTGCCAGCAGCTTAGCCGGGACAGGGGGTAATTCACCCCTCCACTTT	CASSLAGTGGNSPLHF
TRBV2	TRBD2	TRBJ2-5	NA	TGTGCCAGCAGTGAGGAGCTAGCGGGGGGGCCAGAGACCCAGTACTTC	CASSEELAGGPETQYF
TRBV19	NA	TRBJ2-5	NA	TGTGCCAGTAGTATGGGTACATCGAGTTACGGCGAGACCCAGTACTTC	CASSMGTSSYGETQYF
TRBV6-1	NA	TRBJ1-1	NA	TGTGCCAGCAGTGATGGGGGAGGGAGCACTGAAGCTTTCTTT	CASSDGGGSTEAFF
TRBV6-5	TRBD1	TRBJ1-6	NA	TGTGCCAGCGGAGGCAGGGGGAATTCACCCCTCCACTTT	CASGGRGNSPLHF
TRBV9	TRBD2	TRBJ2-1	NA	TGTGCCAGCAGCCCCCTTGGCGGGGGAACAAATGAGCAGTTCTTC	CASSPLGGGTNEQFF
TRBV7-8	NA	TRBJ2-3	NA	TGTGCCAGCAGCCCCGCCCGGGCCGATACGCAGTATTTT	CASSPARADTQYF
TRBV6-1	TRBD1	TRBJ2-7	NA	TGTGCCAGCAGTGAAGGGTCAGGGGGCGCCTACGAGCAGTACTTC	CASSEGSGGAYEQYF
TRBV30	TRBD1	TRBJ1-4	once	TGTGCCTGGAGTGTAAGGCAGGGGGTAAATGAAAAACTGTTTTTT	CAWSVRQGVNEKLFF
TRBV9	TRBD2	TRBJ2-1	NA	TGTGCCAGCAGCGTAGAGGGACTAACATACAATGAGCAGTTCTTC	CASSVEGLTYNEQFF
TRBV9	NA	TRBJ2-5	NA	TGTGCCAGCAGCGTCGGACCACACACAGAGCAAGAGACCCAGTACTTC	CASSVGPHTEQETQYF
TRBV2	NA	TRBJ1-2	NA	TGTGCCAGCATCCCGGGGCCCCTAGATGGCTACACCTTC	CASIPGPLDGYTF
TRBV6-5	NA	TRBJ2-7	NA	TGTGCCAGCAGTGAAGGGTACGAGCAGTACTTC	CASSEGYEQYF
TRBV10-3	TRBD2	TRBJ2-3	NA	TGTGCCATCAAGGAACGGGGGGGTTCTACACGCACAGATACGCAGTATTTT	CAIKERGGSTRTDTQYF
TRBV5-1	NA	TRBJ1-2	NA	TGCGCCAGCAGCTGGGGGACTGCAGGGCTCTATGGCTACACCTTC	CASSWGTAGLYGYTF
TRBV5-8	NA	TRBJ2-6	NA	TGTGCCAGCAGCTTGGCCCTCCTGGGTCAAGGAGGGGCCAACGTCCTGACTTTC	CASSLALLGQGGANVLTF
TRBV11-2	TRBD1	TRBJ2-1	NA	TGTGCCAGCAGCATCCGGGACAGGGCGCCCGAGCAGTTCTTC	CASSIRDRAPEQFF
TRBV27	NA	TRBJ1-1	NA	TGTGCCAGCAGTTTATTACGGCCAGGCATGAACACTGAAGCTTTCTTT	CASSLLRPGMNTEAFF
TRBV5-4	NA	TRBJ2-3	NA	TGTGCCAGCAGCTTGGGGTCGGGCACAGATACGCAGTATTTT	CASSLGSGTDTQYF
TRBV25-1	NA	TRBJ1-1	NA	TGTGCCAGCAGTTCGGACAGCGTAAAAGCTTTCTTT	CASSSDSVKAFF
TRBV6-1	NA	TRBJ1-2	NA	TGTGCCAGCAGATATTTGGGTAACTATGGCTACACCTTC	CASRYLGNYGYTF
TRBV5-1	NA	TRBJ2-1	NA	TGCGCCAGCAGCGAACTAGTTCACAATGAGCAGTTCTTC	CASSELVHNEQFF
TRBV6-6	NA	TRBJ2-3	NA	TGTGCCAGCAGTCCCGGGGTAGATACGCAGTATTTT	CASSPGVDTQYF
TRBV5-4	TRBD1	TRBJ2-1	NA	TGTGCCAGCAGTCAGGACAGGGGGCACAATGAGCAGTTCTTC	CASSQDRGHNEQFF
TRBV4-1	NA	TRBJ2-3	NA	TGCGCCAGCAGCCAATACAATGGGGGGGCCGATACGCAGTATTTT	CASSQYNGGADTQYF
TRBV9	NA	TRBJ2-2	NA	TGTGCCAGCACCCCGACAGGACCACCCACCGGGGAGCTGTTTTTT	CASTPTGPPTGELFF
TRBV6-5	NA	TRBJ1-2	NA	TGTGCCAGCAGTGAAGGCAGCCGAATTGACACCTTC	CASSEGSRIDTF
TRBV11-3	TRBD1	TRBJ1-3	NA	TGTGCCAGCAGCTACAGGGGTGCGGGAAACACCATATATTTT	CASSYRGAGNTIYF